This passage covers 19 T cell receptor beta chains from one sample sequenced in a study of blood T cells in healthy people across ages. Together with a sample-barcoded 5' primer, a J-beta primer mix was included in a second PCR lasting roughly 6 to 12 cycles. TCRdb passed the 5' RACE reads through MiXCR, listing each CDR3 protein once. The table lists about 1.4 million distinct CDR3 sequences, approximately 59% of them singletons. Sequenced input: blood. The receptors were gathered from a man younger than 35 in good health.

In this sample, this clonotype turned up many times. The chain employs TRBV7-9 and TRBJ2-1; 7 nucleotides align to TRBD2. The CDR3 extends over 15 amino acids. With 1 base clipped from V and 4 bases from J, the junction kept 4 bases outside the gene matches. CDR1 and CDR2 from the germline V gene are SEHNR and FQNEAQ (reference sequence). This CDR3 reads CASSLGASGYNEQFF. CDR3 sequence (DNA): TGTGCCAGCAGCTTAGGGGCTAGCGGATACAATGAGCAGTTCTTC.

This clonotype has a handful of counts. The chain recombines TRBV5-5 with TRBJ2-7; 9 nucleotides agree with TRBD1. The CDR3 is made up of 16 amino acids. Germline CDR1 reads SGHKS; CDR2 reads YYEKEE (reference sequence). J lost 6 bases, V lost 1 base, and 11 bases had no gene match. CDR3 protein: CASSLKDRGISGEQYF. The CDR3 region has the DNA TGTGCCAGCAGCTTGAAGGACAGGGGAATTAGTGGCGAGCAGTACTTC.

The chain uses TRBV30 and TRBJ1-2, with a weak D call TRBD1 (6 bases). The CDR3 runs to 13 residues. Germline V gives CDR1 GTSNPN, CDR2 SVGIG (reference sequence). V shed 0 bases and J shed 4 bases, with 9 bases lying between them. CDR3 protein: CAWSVGQPYGYTF. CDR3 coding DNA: TGTGCCTGGAGTGTAGGACAGCCCTATGGCTACACCTTC.

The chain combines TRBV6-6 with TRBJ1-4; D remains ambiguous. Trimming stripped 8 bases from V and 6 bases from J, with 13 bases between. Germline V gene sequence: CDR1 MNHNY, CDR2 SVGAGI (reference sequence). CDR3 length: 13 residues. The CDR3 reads CASALGVYEKLFF. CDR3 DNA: TGTGCCAGCGCACTTGGTGTCTATGAAAAACTGTTTTTT.

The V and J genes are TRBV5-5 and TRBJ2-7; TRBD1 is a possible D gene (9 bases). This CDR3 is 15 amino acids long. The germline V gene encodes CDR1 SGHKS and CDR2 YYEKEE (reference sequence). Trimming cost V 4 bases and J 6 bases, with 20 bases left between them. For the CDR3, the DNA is TGTGCCAGCAGCACCGCGGGGGGACAGGGTATCGAGCAGTACTTC. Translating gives CASSTAGGQGIEQYF.

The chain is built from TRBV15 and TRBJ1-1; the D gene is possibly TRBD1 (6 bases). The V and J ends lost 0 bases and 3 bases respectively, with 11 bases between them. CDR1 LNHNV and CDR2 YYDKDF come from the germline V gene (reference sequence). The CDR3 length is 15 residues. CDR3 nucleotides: TGTGCCACCAGCAGAGATCGGACAGCAGACACTGAAGCTTTCTTT. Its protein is CATSRDRTADTEAFF.

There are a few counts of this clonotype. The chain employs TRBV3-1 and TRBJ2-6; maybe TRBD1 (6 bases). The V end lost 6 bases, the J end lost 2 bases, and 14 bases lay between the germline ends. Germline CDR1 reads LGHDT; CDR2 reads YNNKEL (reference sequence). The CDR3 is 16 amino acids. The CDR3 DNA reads TGTGCCAGCAGTCTCCTGGGACAAGCTGGGGCCAACGTCCTGACTTTC. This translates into CASSLLGQAGANVLTF.

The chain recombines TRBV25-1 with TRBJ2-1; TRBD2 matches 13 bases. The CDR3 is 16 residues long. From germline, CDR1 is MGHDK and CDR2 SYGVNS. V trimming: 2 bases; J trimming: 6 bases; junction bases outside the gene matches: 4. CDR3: CASSELGLAGVNEQFF. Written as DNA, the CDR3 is TGTGCCAGCAGTGAACTCGGACTAGCGGGAGTCAATGAGCAGTTCTTC.

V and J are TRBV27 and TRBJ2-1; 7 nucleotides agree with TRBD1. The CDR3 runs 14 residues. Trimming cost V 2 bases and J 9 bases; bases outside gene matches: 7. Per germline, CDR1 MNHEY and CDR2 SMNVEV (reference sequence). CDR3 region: CASSLVTGFFEQFF. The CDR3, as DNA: TGTGCCAGCAGTTTAGTGACAGGGTTTTTTGAGCAGTTCTTC.

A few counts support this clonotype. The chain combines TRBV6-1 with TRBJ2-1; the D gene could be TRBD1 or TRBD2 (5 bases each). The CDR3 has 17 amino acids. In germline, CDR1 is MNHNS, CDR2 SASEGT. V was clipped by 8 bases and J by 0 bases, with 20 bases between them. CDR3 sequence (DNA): TGTGCCAGCTCACGATCTCGGGACGCGAGCTCCTACAATGAGCAGTTCTTC. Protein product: CASSRSRDASSYNEQFF.

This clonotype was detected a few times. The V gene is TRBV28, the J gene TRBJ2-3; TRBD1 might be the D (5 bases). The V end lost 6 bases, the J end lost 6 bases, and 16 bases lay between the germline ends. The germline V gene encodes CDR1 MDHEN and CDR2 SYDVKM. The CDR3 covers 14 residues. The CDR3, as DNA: TGTGCCAGCAGGACTCCCTCTAAGGGGGATACGCAGTATTTT. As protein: CASRTPSKGDTQYF.

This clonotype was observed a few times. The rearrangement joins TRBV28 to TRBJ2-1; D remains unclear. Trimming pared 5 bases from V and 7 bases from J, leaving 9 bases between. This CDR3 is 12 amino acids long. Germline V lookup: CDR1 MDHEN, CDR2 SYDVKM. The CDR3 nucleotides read TGTGCCAGCAGTCTCCAGTGGAATGAGCAGTTCTTC. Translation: CASSLQWNEQFF.

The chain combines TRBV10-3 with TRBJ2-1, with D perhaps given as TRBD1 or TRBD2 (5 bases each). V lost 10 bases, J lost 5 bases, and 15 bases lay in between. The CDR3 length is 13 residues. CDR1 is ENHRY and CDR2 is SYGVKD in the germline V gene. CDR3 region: CATRGDQHNEQFF. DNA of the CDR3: TGTGCCACCCGTGGGGACCAACACAATGAGCAGTTCTTC.

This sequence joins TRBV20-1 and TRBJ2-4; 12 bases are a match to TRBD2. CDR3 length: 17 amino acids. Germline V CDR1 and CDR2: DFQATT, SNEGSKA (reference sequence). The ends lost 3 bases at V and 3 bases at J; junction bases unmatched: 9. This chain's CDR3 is CSARGNRLAGDKNIQYF. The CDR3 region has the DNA TGCAGTGCTAGGGGGAATCGACTAGCGGGGGACAAAAACATTCAGTACTTC.

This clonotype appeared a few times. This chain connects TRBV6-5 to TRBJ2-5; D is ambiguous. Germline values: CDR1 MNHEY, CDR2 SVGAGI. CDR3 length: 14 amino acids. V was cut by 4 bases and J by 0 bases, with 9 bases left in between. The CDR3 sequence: CASSSWTDQETQYF. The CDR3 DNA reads TGTGCCAGCAGTTCTTGGACGGACCAAGAGACCCAGTACTTC.

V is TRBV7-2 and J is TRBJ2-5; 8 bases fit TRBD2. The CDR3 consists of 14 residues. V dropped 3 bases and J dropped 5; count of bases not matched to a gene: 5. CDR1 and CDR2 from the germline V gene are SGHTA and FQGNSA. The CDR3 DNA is TGTGCCAGCAGCTTCCGACTAGCGCAGGAGACCCAGTACTTC. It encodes CASSFRLAQETQYF.

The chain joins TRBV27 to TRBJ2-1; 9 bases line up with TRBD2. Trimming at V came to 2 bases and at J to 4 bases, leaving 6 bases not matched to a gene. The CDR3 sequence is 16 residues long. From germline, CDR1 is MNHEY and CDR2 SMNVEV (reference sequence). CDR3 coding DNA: TGTGCCAGCAGTTTAATTGGGACTAGCCTTTACAATGAGCAGTTCTTC. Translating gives CASSLIGTSLYNEQFF.

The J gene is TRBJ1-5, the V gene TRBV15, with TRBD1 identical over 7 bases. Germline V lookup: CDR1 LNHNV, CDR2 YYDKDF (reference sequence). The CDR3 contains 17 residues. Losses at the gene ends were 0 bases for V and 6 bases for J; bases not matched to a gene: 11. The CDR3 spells CATSRDHPSGGSQPQHF. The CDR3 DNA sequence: TGTGCCACCAGCAGAGACCACCCTTCAGGGGGAAGTCAGCCCCAGCATTTT.

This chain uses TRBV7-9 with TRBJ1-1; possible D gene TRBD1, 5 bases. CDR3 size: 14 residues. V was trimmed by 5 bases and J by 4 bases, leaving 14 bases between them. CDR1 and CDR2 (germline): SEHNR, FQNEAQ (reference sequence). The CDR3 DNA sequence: TGTGCCAGCAGCGTCCTTGGGGGTGGCACTGAAGCTTTCTTT. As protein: CASSVLGGGTEAFF.